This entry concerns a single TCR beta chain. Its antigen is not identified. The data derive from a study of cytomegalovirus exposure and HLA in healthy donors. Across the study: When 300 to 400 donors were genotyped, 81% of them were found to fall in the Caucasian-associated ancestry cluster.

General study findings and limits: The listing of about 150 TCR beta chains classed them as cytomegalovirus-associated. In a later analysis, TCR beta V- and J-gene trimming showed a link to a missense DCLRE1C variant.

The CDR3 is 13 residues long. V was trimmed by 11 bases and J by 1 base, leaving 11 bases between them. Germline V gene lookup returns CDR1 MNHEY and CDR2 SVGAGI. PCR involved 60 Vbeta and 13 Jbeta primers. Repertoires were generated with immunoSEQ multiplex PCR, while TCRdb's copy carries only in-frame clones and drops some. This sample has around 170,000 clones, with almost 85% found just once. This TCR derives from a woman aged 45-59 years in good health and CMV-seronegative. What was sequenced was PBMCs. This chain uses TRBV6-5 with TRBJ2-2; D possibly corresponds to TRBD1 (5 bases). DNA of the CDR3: TGTGCCGCTGGGGCAGGGAACACCGGGGAGCTGTTTTTT. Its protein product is CAAGAGNTGELFF.